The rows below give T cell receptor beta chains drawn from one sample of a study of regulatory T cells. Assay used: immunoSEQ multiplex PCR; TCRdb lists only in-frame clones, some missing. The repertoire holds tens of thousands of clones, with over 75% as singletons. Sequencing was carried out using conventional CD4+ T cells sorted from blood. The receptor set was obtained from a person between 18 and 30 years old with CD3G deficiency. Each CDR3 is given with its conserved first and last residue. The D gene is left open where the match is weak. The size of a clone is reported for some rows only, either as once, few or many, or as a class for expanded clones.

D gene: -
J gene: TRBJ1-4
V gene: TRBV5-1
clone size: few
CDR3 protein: CASSSQDPTREKLFF
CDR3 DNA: TGCGCCAGCAGCTCCCAGGACCCGACGCGTGAAAAACTGTTTTTT

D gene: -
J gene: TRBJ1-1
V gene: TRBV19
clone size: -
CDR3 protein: CASRLQEDTEAFF
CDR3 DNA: TGTGCCAGTAGATTACAGGAAGACACTGAAGCTTTCTTT

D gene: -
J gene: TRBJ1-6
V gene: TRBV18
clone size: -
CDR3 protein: CASSPQGERNSPLHF
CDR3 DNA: TGTGCCAGCTCACCTCAGGGAGAAAGGAATTCACCCCTCCACTTT

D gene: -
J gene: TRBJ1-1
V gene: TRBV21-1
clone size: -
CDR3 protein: CASTKTRGANTEAFF
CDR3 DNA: TGTGCCAGCACCAAAACGAGGGGAGCCAACACTGAAGCTTTCTTT

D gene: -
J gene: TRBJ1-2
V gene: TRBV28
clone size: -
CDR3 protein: CASSSPGGTNYGYTF
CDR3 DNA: TGTGCCAGCAGCTCACCCGGTGGGACTAACTATGGCTACACCTTC

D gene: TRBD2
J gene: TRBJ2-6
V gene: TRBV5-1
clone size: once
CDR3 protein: CASSLAPSGRAFSGANVLTF
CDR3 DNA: TGCGCCAGCAGCTTGGCCCCGAGCGGGAGGGCGTTTTCTGGGGCCAACGTCCTGACTTTC

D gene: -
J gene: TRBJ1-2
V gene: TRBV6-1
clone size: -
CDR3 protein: CASSVAGQIDGYTF
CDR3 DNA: TGTGCCAGCAGTGTGGCAGGGCAAATAGATGGCTACACCTTC

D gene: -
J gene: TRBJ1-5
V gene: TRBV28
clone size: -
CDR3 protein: CASSASNQPQHF
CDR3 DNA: TGTGCCAGCAGTGCCTCCAATCAGCCCCAGCATTTT

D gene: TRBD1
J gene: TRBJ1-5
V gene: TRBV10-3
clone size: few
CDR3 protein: CAIREDRGKPQHF
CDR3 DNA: TGTGCCATCAGGGAGGACAGGGGGAAGCCCCAGCATTTT

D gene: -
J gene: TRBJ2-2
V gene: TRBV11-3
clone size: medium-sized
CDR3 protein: CASSLGLQENTGELFF
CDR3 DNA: TGTGCCAGCAGCTTGGGTCTCCAGGAGAACACCGGGGAGCTGTTTTTT

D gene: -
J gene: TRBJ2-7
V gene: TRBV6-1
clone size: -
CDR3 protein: CASSGWTVYNHEQYF
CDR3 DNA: TGTGCCAGCAGTGGATGGACCGTCTACAACCACGAGCAGTACTTC

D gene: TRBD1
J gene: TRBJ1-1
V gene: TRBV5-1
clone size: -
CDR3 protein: CASSSGQSNTEAFF
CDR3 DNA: TGCGCCAGCAGCTCGGGACAGTCGAACACTGAAGCTTTCTTT

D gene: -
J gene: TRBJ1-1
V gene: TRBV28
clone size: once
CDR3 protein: CASSSPLTGNTEAFF
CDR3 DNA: TGTGCCAGCAGTTCGCCCCTCACAGGGAACACTGAAGCTTTCTTT

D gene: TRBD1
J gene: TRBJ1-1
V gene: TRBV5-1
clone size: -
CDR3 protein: CASSLEQGARNTEAFF
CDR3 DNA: TGCGCCAGCAGCTTGGAACAGGGGGCTCGGAACACTGAAGCTTTCTTT

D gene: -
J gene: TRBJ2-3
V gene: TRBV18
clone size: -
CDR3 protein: CASSPSGPDTQYF
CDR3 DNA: TGTGCCAGCTCACCCTCCGGTCCAGATACGCAGTATTTT

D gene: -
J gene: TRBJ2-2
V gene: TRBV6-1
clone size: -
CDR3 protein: CASRVSGNTGELFF
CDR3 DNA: TGTGCCAGCAGAGTTAGCGGGAACACCGGGGAGCTGTTTTTT

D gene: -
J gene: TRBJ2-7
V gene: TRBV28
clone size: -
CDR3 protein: CASSLSVPYDHEQYF
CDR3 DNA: TGTGCCAGCAGTTTAAGTGTCCCCTACGACCACGAGCAGTACTTC